These 18 T cell receptor beta chains share one sample of origin, sequenced in a study of T cell responses to AZD1222 COVID-19 vaccine. Some clones are missing from TCRdb's copy, which holds only in-frame ones; the method was immunoSEQ multiplex PCR. The top ten clones hold roughly 1.7% of a sample with around 180,000 clones, 94% of them seen once. The sequencing used peripheral blood, collected 28 days after the second AZD1222 dose. The receptor source for this set is an adult who received the AZD1222 COVID-19 vaccine.

V is TRBV28 and J is TRBJ1-1; TRBD1 might be the D (5 bases). This CDR3 is built from 14 residues. The V end was cut by 4 bases, the J end by 3 bases, with 12 bases between. The germline gives CDR1 MDHEN, CDR2 SYDVKM. The CDR3 is CASSSPGSYTEAFF. As DNA, the CDR3 is TGTGCCAGCAGTTCGCCAGGGAGTTACACTGAAGCTTTCTTT.

This chain connects TRBV5-1 to TRBJ2-1; D uncertain. This CDR3 is 14 amino acids long. Per germline, CDR1 SGHRS and CDR2 YFSETQ. Trimming removed 3 bases at V and 10 bases at J, with 17 bases between. CDR3: CASSSRVLPPEQFF. The CDR3 DNA reads TGCGCCAGCAGCTCCCGTGTCCTGCCGCCGGAGCAGTTCTTC.

The genes are TRBV5-1 and TRBJ1-1; weak D call: TRBD1 (5 bases). This CDR3 has 17 residues. V was cut by 4 bases and J by 1 base, with 20 bases left in between. Germline CDR1 is SGHRS and CDR2 is YFSETQ. CDR3 bases: TGCGCCAGCAGCGACTTAACAGCAGGGACCGCGAACACTGAAGCTTTCTTT. Protein sequence: CASSDLTAGTANTEAFF.

The rearrangement uses TRBV29-1 and TRBJ2-1; D is undetermined. Per germline, CDR1 SQVTM and CDR2 ANQGSEA. Trimming left V 6 bases short and J 4 bases short, with 7 bases between. CDR3 length equals 11 residues. The CDR3 sequence is CSVVKYNEQFF. DNA for the CDR3: TGCAGCGTCGTTAAGTACAATGAGCAGTTCTTC.

This clone was observed once. The chain recombines TRBV24-1 with TRBJ1-5; 7 bases agree with TRBD1. The CDR3 runs 12 residues. With 4 bases clipped from V and 14 bases from J, the junction kept 7 bases outside the gene matches. Germline V gene sequence: CDR1 KGHDR, CDR2 SFDVKD. The CDR3 region has the DNA TGTGCCACCAGTGAAACGACAGGGAGAAAGCATTTT. As protein: CATSETTGRKHF.

This chain links TRBV7-2 with TRBJ1-6; 8 bases agree with TRBD1. CDR3 length: 15 amino acids. Germline V gives CDR1 SGHTA, CDR2 FQGNSA. The V and J ends lost 4 bases and 7 bases, in that order; junction bases with no gene match: 6. The chain's CDR3 is CASSSQGAANSPLHF. CDR3 in DNA: TGTGCCAGCAGCTCCCAGGGGGCGGCAAATTCACCCCTCCACTTT.

This clone was observed a single time. V usage is TRBV25-1 and J usage is TRBJ1-2; no clear D gene. The V gene lost 1 base and the J gene lost 8 bases, with 11 bases spanning the gap. This CDR3 has 13 amino acids. CDR1 is MGHDK and CDR2 is SYGVNS in the germline V gene. The CDR3 sequence: CASSEWEAQGYTF. The CDR3 DNA reads TGTGCCAGCAGTGAATGGGAGGCGCAGGGCTACACCTTC.

This clone was seen once. The chain has TRBV28 and TRBJ1-5; D is unclear. The V gene's germline CDR1 is MDHEN and CDR2 SYDVKM. V was cut by 8 bases and J by 0 bases, with 5 bases left in between. The CDR3 extends over 12 amino acids. CDR3 amino acids: CASQDSNQPQHF. The DNA of the CDR3 is TGTGCCAGCCAAGATAGCAATCAGCCCCAGCATTTT. The full variable domain, with the rest looked up from reference TRBV28 and TRBJ1-5, is DVKVTQSSRYLVKRTGEKVFLECVQDMDHENMFWYRQDPGLGLRLIYFSYDVKMKEKGDIPEGYSVSREKKERFSLILESASTNQTSMYLCASQDSNQPQHFGDGTRLSIL.

The CDR3: CASSEPGLNTEAFF. In DNA, the CDR3 is TGTGCCAGCAGTGAACCGGGATTGAACACTGAAGCTTTCTTT. The V and J genes are TRBV6-1 and TRBJ1-1, with D hard to call. The germline gives CDR1 MNHNS, CDR2 SASEGT. The V gene lost 2 bases and the J gene lost 0 bases, with 7 bases spanning the gap. The CDR3 has 14 residues.

This rearrangement joins TRBV11-3 to TRBJ1-6; D unclear. V shed 5 bases and J shed 7 bases, with 15 bases lying between them. The CDR3 is 15 residues long. Germline V gene data show CDR1 as SGHNT and CDR2 as YENEEA. DNA of the CDR3: TGTGCCAGCAGCCGCAGCCCGTCCGGCAATTCACCCCTCCACTTT. Its translation is CASSRSPSGNSPLHF.

For this clone: At one boundary the junction diverges from the germline segment, which might be a read error. The chain uses TRBV12-3 or TRBV12-4 and TRBJ1-4; D may be TRBD1 (5 bases). The CDR3 contains 13 residues. CDR3 DNA sequence: TGTGCCGGCAGTTTAGCCAGGGATGAAAAACTGTTTTTT. Encoded protein: CAGSLARDEKLFF.

This clone appeared a single time. The chain is built from TRBV7-9 and TRBJ2-1; 7 bases line up with TRBD2. J lost 9 bases, V lost 1 base, and 3 bases had no gene match. CDR3 length: 13 amino acids. Per the germline V gene, CDR1 is SEHNR and CDR2 is FQNEAQ (reference sequence). CDR3 protein: CASSLGTSSEQFF. CDR3 nucleotide sequence: TGTGCCAGCAGCTTAGGGACTAGTAGTGAGCAGTTCTTC. Full variable domain (remainder filled in from reference TRBV7-9 and TRBJ2-1): DTGVSQNPRHKITKRGQNVTFRCDPISEHNRLYWYRQTLGQGPEFLTYFQNEAQLEKSRLLSDRFSAERPKGSFSTLEIQRTEQGDSAMYLCASSLGTSSEQFFGPGTRLTVL.

The J gene is TRBJ2-3, the V gene TRBV7-8, with 10 bases identical to TRBD2. J was trimmed by 2 bases and V by 3 bases; bases with no gene match: 2. Per germline, CDR1 SGHVS and CDR2 FQNEAQ. CDR3 size: 15 residues. The DNA for the CDR3 is TGTGCCAGCAGCTTTCTAGCGGGAGTCACAGATACGCAGTATTTT. Residues: CASSFLAGVTDTQYF.

This sequence joins TRBV6-5 and TRBJ1-3, with TRBD1 matching over 7 bases. Germline CDR1 is MNHEY and CDR2 is SVGAGI. CDR3 length: 15 residues. V was clipped by 0 bases and J by 8 bases; unmatched bases: 7. CDR3: CASSYSMGQSDTIYF. CDR3 coding DNA: TGTGCCAGCAGTTACTCAATGGGACAGTCGGACACCATATATTTT.

The gene calls are TRBV6-5 and TRBJ1-2; 7 bases map to TRBD1. Germline V gene data show CDR1 as MNHEY and CDR2 as SVGAGI. V was pared by 6 bases and J by 4 bases, with 8 bases of the junction left unmatched. The CDR3 consists of 14 residues. The CDR3 here is CASSGTAFAYGYTF. The CDR3 DNA is TGTGCCAGCAGCGGGACAGCCTTTGCCTATGGCTACACCTTC.

The genes are TRBV19 and TRBJ2-1; 9 bases line up with TRBD1. Germline V CDR1 and CDR2: LNHDA, SQIVND (reference sequence). The V and J ends lost 4 bases and 10 bases, in that order; junction bases with no gene match: 14. The CDR3 is 16 residues long. CDR3 nucleotides: TGTGCCAGTAGTAAGCTCCGGGACAGGGTCTTCAACGAGCAGTTCTTC. This codes for CASSKLRDRVFNEQFF.

The rearrangement links TRBV6-1 to TRBJ1-2; D gene ambiguous. The length of the CDR3 is 16 residues. The V end was cut by 3 bases, the J end by 4 bases, with 18 bases between. The germline gives CDR1 MNHNS, CDR2 SASEGT. The CDR3 is CASSETRWESGYGYTF. The CDR3, as DNA: TGTGCCAGCAGTGAGACTCGTTGGGAGAGCGGCTATGGCTACACCTTC.

This clone was seen a few times. This chain connects TRBV5-1 to TRBJ1-6, with 7 positions matching TRBD1. The CDR3 has 17 residues. The ends lost 4 bases at V and 4 bases at J; junction bases unmatched: 11. CDR1 SGHRS and CDR2 YFSETQ come from the germline V gene. CDR3 residues: CASSRQTGASYNSPLHF. CDR3 nucleotide sequence: TGCGCCAGCAGCCGACAAACAGGGGCAAGTTATAATTCACCCCTCCACTTT.